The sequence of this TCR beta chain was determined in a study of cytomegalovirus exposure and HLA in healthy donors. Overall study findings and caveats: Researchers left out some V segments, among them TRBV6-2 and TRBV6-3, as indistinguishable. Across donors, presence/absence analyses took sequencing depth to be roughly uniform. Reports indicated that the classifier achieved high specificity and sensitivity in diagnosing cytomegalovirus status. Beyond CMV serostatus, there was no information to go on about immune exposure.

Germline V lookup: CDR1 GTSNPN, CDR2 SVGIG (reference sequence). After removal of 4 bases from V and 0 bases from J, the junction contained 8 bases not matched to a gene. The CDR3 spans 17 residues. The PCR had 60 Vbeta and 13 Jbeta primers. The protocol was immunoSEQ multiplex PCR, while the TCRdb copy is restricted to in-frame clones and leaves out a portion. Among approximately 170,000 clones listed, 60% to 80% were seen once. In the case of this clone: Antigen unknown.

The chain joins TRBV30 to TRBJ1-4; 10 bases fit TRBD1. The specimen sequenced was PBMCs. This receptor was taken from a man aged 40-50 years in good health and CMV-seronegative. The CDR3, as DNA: TGTGCCTGGACCGCGGACAGGGGGTCTGCAACTAATGAAAAACTGTTTTTT. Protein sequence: CAWTADRGSATNEKLFF.